The following is a T cell receptor (beta chain) sequence with its context. Antigen specificity is unknown. This sample stems from a study of long-term antiretroviral therapy in people with HIV. Background on the study: Earliest sampling preceded the 2015 immediate-ART recommendation by about a decade. Study-wide points: Across all time points, the repertoire was dominated by clones that expanded before ART.

CDR3 size: 15 residues. Trimming took 4 bases from V and 0 from J, leaving 13 bases between them. The V gene's germline CDR1 is SGHDT and CDR2 YYEEEE. HIV-positive participants were all treated in the United States. They ran version v3.0 of the immunoSEQ assay at survey level. Repertoires were generated with immunoSEQ multiplex PCR, while TCRdb's copy carries only in-frame clones and drops some. The table lists approximately 25,000 clones, approximately 73% of them singletons, with over 4% in the top ten. The sequence was obtained from a middle-aged woman with HIV. The sample here was unsorted PBMCs, taken 0.5 years after starting antiretroviral therapy. The V and J genes are TRBV5-6 and TRBJ2-5, with D perhaps matching TRBD1 (5 bases). CDR3 residues: CASSQLTGYQETQYF. CDR3 DNA: TGTGCCAGCAGCCAACTTACAGGTTACCAAGAGACCCAGTACTTC.